These T cell receptor beta chains were read from a single sample in a study of blood T cell repertoires in COVID-19. Libraries were prepared by immunoSEQ multiplex PCR; TCRdb keeps only in-frame clonotypes and omits some of them. The data show approximately 330,000 clones, with 80% to 90% seen just once and approximately 10% held by the top ten. The sequenced sample consisted of peripheral blood. The receptors shown here come from a man under 40 with COVID-19, enrolled during active disease. Each CDR3 is given with its conserved first and last residue. Clone size, where shown, is once, few, many, or a class for clones that have expanded.

v_call clone_size cdr3_aa
TRBV12-3/TRBV12-4 . CASSSTSRETQYF
TRBV5-1 . CASSLLVAGGVPYEQYF
TRBV18 . CASSSSETGTGYEQYF
TRBV5-1 . CASSWDSLNEKLFF
TRBV24-1 once CATSAVAGTLYNEQFF
TRBV7-2 . CASSPGQPGNQYF
TRBV29-1 . CSVGLQGMAEAFF
TRBV19 . CASSIEGQGIYGYTF
TRBV12-3/TRBV12-4 . CASSARLYNEQFF
TRBV7-9 . CASSLRDTTSYEQYF
TRBV28 . CASRKSSGQGSGYTF
TRBV5-1 few CASSRTLAGGGGETQYF
TRBV5-6 . CASSSRENGGSADTQYF
TRBV4-1 few CASSGTGSPNEQFF
TRBV2 . CASSEWPESYGYTF
TRBV28 . CASSPLGLEAFF
TRBV11-2 . CASSLVGQVEAFF
TRBV4-2 . CASSQEGRTSTDTQYF
TRBV14 . CASSQKSGVFFYNEQFF
TRBV5-6 once CASSLWSDTQYF
TRBV27 few CASSLRGDSNQPQHF
TRBV18 . CASSPSQGGTEAFF
TRBV19 . CASSMSGGMENIQYF
TRBV7-9 . CASSAPASGREETQYF
TRBV5-1 . CASSLTSTGGRGYGYTF
TRBV3-1/TRBV3-2 . CASSQLGQGYEQYF
TRBV4-3 . CASSEWRGQGGNEQFF